The T cell receptor (beta chain) under discussion was sequenced for a study of shared clonotypes between healthy human individuals. At deep level, the assay was performed. Here immunoSEQ multiplex PCR was the method, and the copy in TCRdb shows in-frame clones only, minus some. Of about 2,500,000 clones in the sample, more than 90% were seen once. Free of recent acute infections or vaccinations, the donors were healthy HIV-negative adults. Splitting of CD4+ cells produced CD45RA+ naive and CD45RA-negative memory subsets. A note on this clone: The antigen remains unidentified.

Germline-derived CDR1 and CDR2 are SGHDT and YYEEEE. V gave up 1 base and J gave up 5 bases, with 12 bases separating them. The CDR3 runs 14 residues. Study-level points and caveats: The naive CD4 repertoires of several donors were compared, and approximately 5.3% of clonotypes were shared.

The rearrangement uses TRBV5-6 and TRBJ1-1; TRBD1 is a possible D gene (5 bases). The clonotype was recovered from a man younger than 30 in good health. The sequencing sample was made of naive CD4+ T cells sorted from blood. Specified subset: CD45RA+ positively selected. The CDR3 here is CASSLMTAETEAFF. The CDR3 region has the DNA TGTGCCAGCAGCTTGATGACAGCTGAAACTGAAGCTTTCTTT.